This T cell receptor beta chain was identified during a study of T cells in Graves' hyperthyroidism and ophthalmopathy. Findings of the study overall: Most thyroid clonotypes that were expanded above 0.001 also turned up in blood.

RNA transcripts served as the template for amplifying TCR beta CDR3 regions. Using the HTBI primer set, a first-round RT-PCR was run on the TCR CDR3. Each CDR3 protein gets one entry after TCRdb re-called the multiplex PCR reads with MiXCR. The sample includes roughly 580,000 distinct CDR3 sequences, approximately 15% of them seen just once. Researchers barred patients who had uncontrolled infection, other autoimmune disease, pregnancy or lactation. The diagnoses drew upon clinical symptoms, serum thyroxine and TRAb, thyroid ultrasound and orbital computed tomography. Blood was sampled at initial diagnosis of hyperthyroidism, prior to onset of any ophthalmopathy symptoms. About this clonotype itself: Its matching antigen is unknown.

This TCR came from a woman in her twenties or thirties with Graves' hyperthyroidism that later progressed to Graves' ophthalmopathy. Sequenced: blood.

CDR3 sequence reads: CASSFSGAGELFF. The CDR3 DNA reads TGTGCCAGCAGTTTTTCCGGGGCAGGGGAGCTGTTTTTT. The chain uses TRBV5-4 and TRBJ2-2; D is possibly TRBD1 or TRBD2 (5 bases each). The germline gives CDR1 SGHNT, CDR2 YYREEE (reference sequence). CDR3 length: 13 amino acids. V was trimmed by 5 bases and J by 8 bases, leaving 13 bases between them.